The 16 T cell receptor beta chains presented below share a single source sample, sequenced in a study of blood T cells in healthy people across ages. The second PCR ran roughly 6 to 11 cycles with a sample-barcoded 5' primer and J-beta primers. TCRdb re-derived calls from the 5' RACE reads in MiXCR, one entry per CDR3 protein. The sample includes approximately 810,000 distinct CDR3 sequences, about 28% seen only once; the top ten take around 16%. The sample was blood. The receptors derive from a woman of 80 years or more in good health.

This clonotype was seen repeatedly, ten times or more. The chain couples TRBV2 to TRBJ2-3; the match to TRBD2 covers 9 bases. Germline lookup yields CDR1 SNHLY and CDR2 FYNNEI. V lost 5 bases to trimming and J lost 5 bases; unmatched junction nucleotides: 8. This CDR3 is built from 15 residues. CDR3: CASSLLAGRGDTQYF. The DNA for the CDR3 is TGTGCCAGCAGTTTGCTAGCGGGGAGGGGAGATACGCAGTATTTT. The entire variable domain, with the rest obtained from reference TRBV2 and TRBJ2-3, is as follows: EPEVTQTPSHQVTQMGQEVILRCVPISNHLYFYWYRQILGQKVEFLVSFYNNEISEKSEIFDDQFSVERPDGSNFTLKIRSTKLEDSAMYFCASSLLAGRGDTQYFGPGTRLTVL.

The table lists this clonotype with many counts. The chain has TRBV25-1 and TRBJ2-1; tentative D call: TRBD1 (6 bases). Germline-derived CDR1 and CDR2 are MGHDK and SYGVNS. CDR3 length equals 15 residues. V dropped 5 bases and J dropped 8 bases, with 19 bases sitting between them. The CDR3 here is CASSNRDILGHEQFF. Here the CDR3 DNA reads TGTGCCAGCAGTAACCGGGACATCTTGGGACATGAGCAGTTCTTC.

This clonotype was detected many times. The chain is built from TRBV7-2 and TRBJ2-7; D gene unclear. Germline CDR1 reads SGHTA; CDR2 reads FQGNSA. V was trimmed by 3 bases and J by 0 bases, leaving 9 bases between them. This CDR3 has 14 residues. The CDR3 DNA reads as TGTGCCAGCAGCTTTAGCCCTAGCTCCTACGAGCAGTACTTC. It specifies CASSFSPSSYEQYF.

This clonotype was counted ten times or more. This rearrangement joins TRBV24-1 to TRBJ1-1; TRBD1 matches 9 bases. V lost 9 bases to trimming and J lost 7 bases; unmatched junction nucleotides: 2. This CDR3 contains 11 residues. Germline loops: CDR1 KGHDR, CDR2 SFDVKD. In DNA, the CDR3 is TGTGCCACCCGGGACAGGGATGAAGCTTTCTTT. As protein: CATRDRDEAFF.

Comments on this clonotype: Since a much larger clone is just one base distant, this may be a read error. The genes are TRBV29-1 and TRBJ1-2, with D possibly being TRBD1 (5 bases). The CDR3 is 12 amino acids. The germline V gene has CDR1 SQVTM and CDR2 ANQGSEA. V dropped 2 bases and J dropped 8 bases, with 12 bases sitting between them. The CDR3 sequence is CSVERREEGYTF. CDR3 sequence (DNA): TGCAGCGTTGAACGCAGGGAAGAAGGCTACACCTTC.

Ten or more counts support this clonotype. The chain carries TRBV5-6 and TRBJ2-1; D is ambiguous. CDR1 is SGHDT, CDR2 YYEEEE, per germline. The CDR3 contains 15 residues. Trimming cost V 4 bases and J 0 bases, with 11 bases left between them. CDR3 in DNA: TGTGCCAGCAGCCCCGGACCCGGCTCCTACAATGAGCAGTTCTTC. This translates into CASSPGPGSYNEQFF.

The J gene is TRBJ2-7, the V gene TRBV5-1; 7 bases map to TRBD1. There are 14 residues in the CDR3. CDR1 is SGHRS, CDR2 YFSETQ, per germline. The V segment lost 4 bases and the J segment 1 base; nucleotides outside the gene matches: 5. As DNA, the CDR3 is TGCGCCAGCAGCCTACAGGGGCATTCCTACGAGCAGTACTTC. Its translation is CASSLQGHSYEQYF. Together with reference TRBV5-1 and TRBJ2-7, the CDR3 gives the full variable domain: KAGVTQTPRYLIKTRGQQVTLSCSPISGHRSVSWYQQTPGQGLQFLFEYFSETQRNKGNFPGRFSGRQFSNSRSEMNVSTLELGDSALYLCASSLQGHSYEQYFGPGTRLTVT.

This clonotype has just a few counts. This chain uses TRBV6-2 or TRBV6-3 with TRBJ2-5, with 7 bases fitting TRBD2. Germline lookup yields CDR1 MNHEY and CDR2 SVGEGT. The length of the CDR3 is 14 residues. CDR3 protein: CATTQGGYQETQYF. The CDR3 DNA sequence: TGTGCGACCACCCAGGGAGGGTACCAAGAGACCCAGTACTTC.

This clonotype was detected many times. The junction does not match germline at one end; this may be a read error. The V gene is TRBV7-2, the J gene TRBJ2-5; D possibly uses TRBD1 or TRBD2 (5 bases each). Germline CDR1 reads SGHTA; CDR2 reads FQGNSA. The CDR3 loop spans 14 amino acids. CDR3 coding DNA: TGTGCCAGCAGCAGATCGGGGCACCAAGAGCCCCAGTACTTC. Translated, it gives CASSRSGHQEPQYF.

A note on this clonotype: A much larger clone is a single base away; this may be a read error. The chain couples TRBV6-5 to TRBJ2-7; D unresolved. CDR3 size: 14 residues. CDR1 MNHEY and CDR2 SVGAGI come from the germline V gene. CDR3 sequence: CARSPSLTPYEQYF. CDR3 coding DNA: TGTGCCCGCAGCCCATCACTGACTCCATACGAGCAGTACTTC.

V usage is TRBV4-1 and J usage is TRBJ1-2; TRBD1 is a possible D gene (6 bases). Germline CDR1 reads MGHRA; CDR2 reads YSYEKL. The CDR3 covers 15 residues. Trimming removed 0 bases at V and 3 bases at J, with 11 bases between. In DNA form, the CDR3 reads TGCGCCAGCAGCCAAGATCAGGGGTTGGACTATGGCTACACCTTC. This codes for CASSQDQGLDYGYTF.

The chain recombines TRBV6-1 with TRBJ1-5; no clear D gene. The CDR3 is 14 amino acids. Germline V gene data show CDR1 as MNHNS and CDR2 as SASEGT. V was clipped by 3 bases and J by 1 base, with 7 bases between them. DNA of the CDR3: TGTGCCAGCAGTGACCTAGAGAGCAATCAGCCCCAGCATTTT. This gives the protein CASSDLESNQPQHF.

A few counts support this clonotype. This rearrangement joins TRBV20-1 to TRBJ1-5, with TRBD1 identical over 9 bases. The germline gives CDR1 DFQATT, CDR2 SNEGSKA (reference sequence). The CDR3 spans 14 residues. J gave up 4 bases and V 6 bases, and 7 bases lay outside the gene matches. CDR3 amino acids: CSANTGGRNQPQHF. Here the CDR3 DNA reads TGCAGTGCGAATACAGGGGGCAGAAATCAGCCCCAGCATTTT.

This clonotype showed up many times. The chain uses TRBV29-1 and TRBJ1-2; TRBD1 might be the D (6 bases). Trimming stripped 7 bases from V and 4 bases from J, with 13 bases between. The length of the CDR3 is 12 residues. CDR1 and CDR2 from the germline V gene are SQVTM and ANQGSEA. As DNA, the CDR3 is TGCAGCGATGAGACAGGAGGCTATGGCTACACCTTC. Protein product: CSDETGGYGYTF.

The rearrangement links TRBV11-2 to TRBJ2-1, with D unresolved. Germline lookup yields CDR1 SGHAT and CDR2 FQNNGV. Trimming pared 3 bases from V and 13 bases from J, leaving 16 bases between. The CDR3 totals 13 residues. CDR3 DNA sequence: TGTGCCAGCAGCTTGCCAGGTCAGGAGACCCAGTTCTTC. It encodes CASSLPGQETQFF.

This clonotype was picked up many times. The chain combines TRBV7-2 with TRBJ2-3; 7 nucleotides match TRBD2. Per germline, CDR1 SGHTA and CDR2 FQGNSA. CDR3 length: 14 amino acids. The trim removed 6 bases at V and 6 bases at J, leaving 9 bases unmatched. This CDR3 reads CASRVPAGRDTQYF. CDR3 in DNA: TGTGCCAGCAGGGTCCCAGCGGGGAGGGATACGCAGTATTTT.